This T cell receptor beta chain was observed in a study of T cells in Graves' hyperthyroidism and ophthalmopathy (dated by TCRdb to between 2018 and 2021). About the investigation overall: Peripheral blood samples were taken at initial diagnosis, before any treatment was given. To identify distinguishing TCR V-J signatures, a discovery cohort of about 95 patients was used, comprising some 45 with Graves' ophthalmopathy and 57 with stable Graves' hyperthyroidism. An independent validation cohort of about 19 hyperthyroidism patients and more than 15 patients who later progressed to ophthalmopathy tested prospective prediction of ophthalmopathy. The approximately 90 discovery patients were randomly split 7:3 into training and test sets. Thyroid tissue and blood T-cell repertoires from more than 5 Graves' hyperthyroidism patients were also compared in the study. After sampling, hyperthyroidism patients received methimazole starting at 30 mg daily, and ophthalmopathy patients received high-dose intravenous methylprednisolone. The paper describes TCR Vbeta CDR3 sequencing of 120 to 150 peripheral blood samples, made up of 43 ophthalmopathy patients, around 73 hyperthyroidism patients and 17 progressor patients. Beyond this particular receptor, the publication reports: Sample size was not statistically predetermined, and investigators were not blinded to group allocation. Most expanded thyroid clonotypes (frequency above 0.001) were also found in blood, which suggests that blood repertoires may mirror thyroid immune responses. A 13 V-J signature model separated ophthalmopathy from stable hyperthyroidism, with 87.88% sensitivity and 81.08% specificity in cross-validation and 80%/75% in testing. In validation, the model predicted progression to ophthalmopathy with 55% to 71% sensitivity and less than 75% specificity, a median of about six months before onset.

This clonotype was picked up many times. The clone's antigen remains unknown. Base qualities are missing; no much larger clone stands one base away. CDR1 MNHEY and CDR2 SMNVEV are derived from the germline V gene (reference sequence). V trim: 1 base; J trim: 4 bases; unmatched bases: 14. The CDR3 goes from the cysteine to the phenylalanine over 19 residues. This entry keeps only the CDR3 DNA: 57 bases, framed from base 1. Graves' hyperthyroidism was defined as stable when no progression to ophthalmopathy occurred over 18 months of follow-up. Hyperthyroidism patients were aged 18 to 65 years and newly diagnosed, with disease duration of less than 2 months. The study excluded patients with uncontrolled infections, other autoimmune diseases, pregnancy or lactation. Diagnoses were based on clinical symptoms, serum thyroxine and TRAb, thyroid ultrasound and orbital computed tomography. Ficoll-Paque density gradient centrifugation was used to isolate PBMCs from approximately 10 ml of fresh peripheral blood. Trizol reagent was used to extract total RNA, and RNA quality was then checked on an Agilent 2100 Bioanalyzer.

TCR beta CDR3 regions were amplified from RNA transcripts. The TCR CDR3 was subjected to a first round of RT-PCR using the HTBI primer set and the Qiagen OneStep RT-PCR kit. The libraries were constructed in a second round of multiplex PCR and then size-selected and purified. Paired-end sequencing of the libraries was performed with 100 bp reads on an Illumina HiSeq2000. Per the source publication's procedure: SOAPnuke was used to process the raw data, removing reads that contained adapters or uncalled bases, had a mean Phred below 15, or lacked an exact match to the constant primer or identifier. High-quality paired reads were merged with COPE v1.2.5, and unique nucleotide sequences were defined as clonotypes. Clonotypes were aligned to IMGT TRBV, TRBD and TRBJ reference segments using MiTCR v1.1. The analysis included only V-J combinations with a frequency above 0.0001, which together covered roughly 99% of the repertoires. A TCS score was defined as the ratio of F50 (clonal expansion) to E x V (chaos), with BLOSUM62-based TCRdist applied between CDR3 peptides within each V-J. Welch's t-statistics and random forest reduced roughly 540 V-J features to 10 to 15, which were used in a naive Bayes classifier (R e1071). The public reads were reanalyzed by TCRdb: fastp trimming at Q25, MiXCR alignment, in-frame beta chains only. Here each entry gathers all rows of one CDR3 protein and keeps the most common genes and DNA. TCRdb's processing, not the authors' own work, is the source of the V and J calls. In this sample the table shows 700,000 or so distinct CDR3 sequences, roughly 15% of which occur a single time. Roughly 8% of the sample is taken by the ten largest.

The sequence is built from TRBV27 and TRBJ2-1, with 9 bases aligning to TRBD2. The sequence derives from a man aged 18 to 30 with Graves' hyperthyroidism. The material sequenced was blood. DNA sequence: TGTGCCAGCAGTTTATTTGTTAGCGGGAGTCCCGTAATTTACAATGAGCAGTTCTTC. Translated, this gives CASSLFVSGSPVIYNEQFF.